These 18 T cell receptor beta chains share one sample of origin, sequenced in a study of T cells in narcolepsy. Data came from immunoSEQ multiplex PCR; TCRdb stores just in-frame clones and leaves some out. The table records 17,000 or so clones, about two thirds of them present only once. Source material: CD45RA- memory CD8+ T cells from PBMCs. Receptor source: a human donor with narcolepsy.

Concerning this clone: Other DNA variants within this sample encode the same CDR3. CDR3 in DNA: TGTGCCAGCAGTGAGGGAGGGGGACAGCCCCAGCATTTT. Protein: CASSEGGGQPQHF. V and J are TRBV2 and TRBJ1-5, with TRBD1 as a possible D gene (6 bases). CDR3 size: 13 residues. The ends were cut back, 3 bases at V and 7 bases at J, with 10 bases in the middle. Germline CDR1 reads SNHLY; CDR2 reads FYNNEI.

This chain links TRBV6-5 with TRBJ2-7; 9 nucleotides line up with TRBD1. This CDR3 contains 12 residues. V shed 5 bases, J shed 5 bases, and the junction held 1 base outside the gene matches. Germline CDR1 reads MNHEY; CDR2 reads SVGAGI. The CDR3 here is CASSGTGNEQYF. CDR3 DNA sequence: TGTGCCAGCAGTGGGACAGGGAACGAGCAGTACTTC.

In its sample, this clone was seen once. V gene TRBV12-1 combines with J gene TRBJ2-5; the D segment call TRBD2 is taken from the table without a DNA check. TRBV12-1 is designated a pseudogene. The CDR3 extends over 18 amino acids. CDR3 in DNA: TGTGCCAGCAGCCAAACTCGAGGGACTAGCGGGGCTGGGGAGACCCAGTACTTC. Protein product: CASSQTRGTSGAGETQYF.

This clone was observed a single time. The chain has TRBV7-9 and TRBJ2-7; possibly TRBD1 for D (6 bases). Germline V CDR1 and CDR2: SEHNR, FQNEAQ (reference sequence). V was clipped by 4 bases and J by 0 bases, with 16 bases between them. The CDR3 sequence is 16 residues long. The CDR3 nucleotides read TGTGCCAGCAGCTCAACCTCGACAGGTATCTCCTACGAGCAGTACTTC. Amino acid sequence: CASSSTSTGISYEQYF.

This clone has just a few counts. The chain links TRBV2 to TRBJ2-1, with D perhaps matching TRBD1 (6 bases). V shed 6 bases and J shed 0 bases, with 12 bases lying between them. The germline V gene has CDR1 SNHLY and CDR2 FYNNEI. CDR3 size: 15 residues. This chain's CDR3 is CASSYRESSYNEQFF. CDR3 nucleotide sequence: TGTGCCAGCAGCTACAGGGAGAGCTCCTACAATGAGCAGTTCTTC.

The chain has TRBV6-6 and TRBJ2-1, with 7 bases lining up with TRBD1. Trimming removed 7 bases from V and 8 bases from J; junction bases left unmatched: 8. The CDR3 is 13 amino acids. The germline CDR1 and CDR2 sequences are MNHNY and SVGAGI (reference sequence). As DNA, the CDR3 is TGTGCCAGCACCCCGACAGGGTCCTATGAGCAGTTCTTC. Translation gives CASTPTGSYEQFF.

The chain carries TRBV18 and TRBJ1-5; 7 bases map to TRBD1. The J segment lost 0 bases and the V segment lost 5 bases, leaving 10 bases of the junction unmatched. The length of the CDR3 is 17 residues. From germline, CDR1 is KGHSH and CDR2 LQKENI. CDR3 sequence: CASSKGAGLYSNQPQHF. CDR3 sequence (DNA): TGTGCCAGCTCAAAGGGGGCCGGCCTTTATAGCAATCAGCCCCAGCATTTT.

The CDR3 spells CASSWTTQPDYEQYF. CDR3 nucleotides: TGTGCCAGCAGTTGGACTACACAGCCCGACTACGAGCAGTACTTC. V usage is TRBV7-6 and J usage is TRBJ2-7, with a possible D match to TRBD2 (6 bases). The V gene's germline CDR1 is SGHVS and CDR2 FNYEAQ. The V end lost 6 bases, the J end lost 3 bases, and 18 bases lay between the germline ends. The CDR3 totals 15 residues.

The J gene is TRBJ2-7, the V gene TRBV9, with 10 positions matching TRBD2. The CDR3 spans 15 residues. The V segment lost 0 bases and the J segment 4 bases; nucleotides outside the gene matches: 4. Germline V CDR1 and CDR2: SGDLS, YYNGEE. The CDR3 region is CASSVASSGGYEQYF. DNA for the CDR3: TGTGCCAGCAGCGTAGCTTCTAGCGGGGGTTACGAGCAGTACTTC.

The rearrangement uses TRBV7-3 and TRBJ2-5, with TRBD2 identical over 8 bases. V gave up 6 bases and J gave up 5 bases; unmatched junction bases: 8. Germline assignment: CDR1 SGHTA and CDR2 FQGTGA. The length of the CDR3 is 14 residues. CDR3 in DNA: TGTGCCAGCAGTTCCACGGGAGGGCGGGAGACCCAGTACTTC. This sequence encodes CASSSTGGRETQYF.

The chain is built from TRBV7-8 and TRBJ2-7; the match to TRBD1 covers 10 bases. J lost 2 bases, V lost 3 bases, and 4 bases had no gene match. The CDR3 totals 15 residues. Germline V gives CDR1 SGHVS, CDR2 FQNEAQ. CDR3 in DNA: TGTGCCAGCAGCTTGGACAGGGGGGAAACCTACGAGCAGTACTTC. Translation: CASSLDRGETYEQYF.

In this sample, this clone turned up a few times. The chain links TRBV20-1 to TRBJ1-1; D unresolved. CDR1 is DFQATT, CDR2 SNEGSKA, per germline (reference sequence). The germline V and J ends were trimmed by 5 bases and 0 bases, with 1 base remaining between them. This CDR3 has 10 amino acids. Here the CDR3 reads CSAVNTEAFF. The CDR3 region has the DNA TGCAGTGCTGTGAACACTGAAGCTTTCTTT.

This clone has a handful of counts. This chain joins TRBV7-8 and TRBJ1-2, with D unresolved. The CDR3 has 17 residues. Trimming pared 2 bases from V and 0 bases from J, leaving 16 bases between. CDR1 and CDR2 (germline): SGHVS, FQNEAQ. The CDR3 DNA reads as TGTGCCAGCAGCTTATCTAGGTGGGTCAGGACTAACTATGGCTACACCTTC. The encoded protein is CASSLSRWVRTNYGYTF.

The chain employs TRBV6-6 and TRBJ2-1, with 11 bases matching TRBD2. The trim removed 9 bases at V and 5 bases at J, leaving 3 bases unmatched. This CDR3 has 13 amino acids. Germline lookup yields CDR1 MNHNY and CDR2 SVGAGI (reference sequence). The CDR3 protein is CASVAGGNNEQFF. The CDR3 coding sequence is TGTGCCAGTGTAGCGGGGGGGAACAATGAGCAGTTCTTC.

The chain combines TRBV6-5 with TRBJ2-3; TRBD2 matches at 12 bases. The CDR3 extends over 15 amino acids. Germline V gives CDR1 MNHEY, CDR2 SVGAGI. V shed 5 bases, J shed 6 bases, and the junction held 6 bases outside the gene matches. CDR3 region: CASSTLAGGRDTQYF. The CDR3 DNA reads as TGTGCCAGCAGTACACTAGCGGGGGGAAGGGATACGCAGTATTTT.

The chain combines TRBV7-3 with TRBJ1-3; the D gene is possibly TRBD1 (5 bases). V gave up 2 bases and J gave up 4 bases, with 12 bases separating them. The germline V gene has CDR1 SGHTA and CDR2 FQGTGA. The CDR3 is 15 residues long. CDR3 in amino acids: CASSLLPGFGNTIYF. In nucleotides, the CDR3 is TGTGCCAGCAGCTTATTGCCAGGGTTCGGAAACACCATATATTTT.

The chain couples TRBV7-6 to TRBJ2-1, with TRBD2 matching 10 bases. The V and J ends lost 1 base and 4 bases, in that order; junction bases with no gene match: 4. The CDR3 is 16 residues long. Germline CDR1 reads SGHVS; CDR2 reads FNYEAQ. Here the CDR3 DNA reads TGTGCCAGCAGCTTAGATTTAGCGGGAGGTTACAATGAGCAGTTCTTC. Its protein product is CASSLDLAGGYNEQFF.

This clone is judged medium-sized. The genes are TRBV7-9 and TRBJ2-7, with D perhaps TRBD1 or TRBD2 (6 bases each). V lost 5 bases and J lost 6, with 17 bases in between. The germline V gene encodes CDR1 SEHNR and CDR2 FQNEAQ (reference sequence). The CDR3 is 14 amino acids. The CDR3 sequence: CASSQGGTMTEQYF. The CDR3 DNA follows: TGTGCCAGCAGCCAAGGGGGGACCATGACCGAGCAGTACTTC.